This T cell receptor (beta chain) was captured by sequencing in a study of T cells in Graves' hyperthyroidism and ophthalmopathy. Trimming pared 4 bases from V and 7 bases from J, leaving 8 bases between. The CDR3 loop spans 11 amino acids. The germline V gene has CDR1 SGHDT and CDR2 YYEEEE. This clonotype was picked up many times. Regions amplified from RNA transcripts were the TCR beta CDR3 regions. First-round RT-PCR with HTBI primers amplified the TCR CDR3 region. TCRdb re-analysed the multiplex PCR reads in MiXCR, keeping a single row per CDR3 protein. The sample yields hundreds of thousands of distinct CDR3 sequences, 16% seen once. Each diagnosis was grounded in clinical symptoms, serum thyroxine and TRAb, thyroid ultrasound, and orbital computed tomography.

The clonotype was recovered from a woman under 30 with Graves' ophthalmopathy. The chain links TRBV5-6 to TRBJ1-2, with D unclear. The sample comprised blood. Written as DNA, the CDR3 is TGTGCCAGCAGCCTCGTAAGTGGCTACACCTTC. Amino acids: CASSLVSGYTF.